These 21 T cell receptor beta chains came from one sample sequenced in a study of blood T cell repertoires in COVID-19. The repertoire was sequenced with immunoSEQ multiplex PCR; TCRdb's copy has only in-frame clones and lacks some. The table records tens of thousands of clones, approximately 90% of them present only once. Sequencing used peripheral blood. The receptors shown here come from a human donor with active COVID-19. The donor label of this sample is uncertain.

The rearrangement links TRBV19 to TRBJ2-6; D is undetermined. V shed 3 bases and J shed 0 bases, with 6 bases lying between them. This CDR3 has 15 amino acids. From germline, CDR1 is LNHDA and CDR2 SQIVND (reference sequence). CDR3 sequence (DNA): TGTGCCAGTAGTATCAAGAGCTCTGGGGCCAACGTCCTGACTTTC. It yields the protein CASSIKSSGANVLTF. The full variable domain, in which reference TRBV19 and TRBJ2-6 provide the parts outside the CDR3, is DGGITQSPKYLFRKEGQNVTLSCEQNLNHDAMYWYRQDPGQGLRLIYYSQIVNDFQKGDIAEGYSVSREKKESFPLTVTSAQKNPTAFYLCASSIKSSGANVLTFGAGSRLTVL.

The chain joins TRBV2 to TRBJ2-2, with 9 bases aligning to TRBD1. V trimming: 7 bases; J trimming: 6 bases; junction bases outside the gene matches: 3. CDR3 size: 13 residues. Germline CDR1 SNHLY, CDR2 FYNNEI. CDR3 loop: CASKTGGPGELFF. The CDR3 bases are TGTGCCAGCAAGACAGGGGGTCCCGGGGAGCTGTTTTTT.

The rearrangement uses TRBV5-1 and TRBJ2-3; D possibly corresponds to TRBD1 (6 bases). Germline V gene data show CDR1 as SGHRS and CDR2 as YFSETQ. The V end was cut by 0 bases, the J end by 0 bases, with 11 bases between. CDR3 length: 16 residues. The CDR3 here is CASSLVGTRSTDTQYF. The DNA of the CDR3 is TGCGCCAGCAGCTTGGTAGGGACACGTAGCACAGATACGCAGTATTTT.

The J gene is TRBJ1-4, the V gene TRBV28; D is possibly TRBD1 (5 bases). V was pared by 6 bases and J by 2 bases, with 13 bases between. The CDR3 runs 15 residues. The germline CDR1 and CDR2 sequences are MDHEN and SYDVKM. For the CDR3, the DNA is TGTGCCAGCAGCCCGTGGGGGGGGACTAATGAAAAACTGTTTTTT. Amino acids: CASSPWGGTNEKLFF. Complete variable domain (other parts from reference TRBV28 and TRBJ1-4): DVKVTQSSRYLVKRTGEKVFLECVQDMDHENMFWYRQDPGLGLRLIYFSYDVKMKEKGDIPEGYSVSREKKERFSLILESASTNQTSMYLCASSPWGGTNEKLFFGSGTQLSVL.

This sequence joins TRBV5-8 and TRBJ1-1; D remains ambiguous. CDR1 SGHTS and CDR2 YDEGEE come from the germline V gene. The V end lost 2 bases, the J end lost 1 base, and 15 bases lay between the germline ends. The CDR3 has 16 residues. CDR3 protein: CASSLRNGVKNTEAFF. The CDR3, as DNA: TGTGCCAGCAGCTTAAGGAATGGAGTGAAGAACACTGAAGCTTTCTTT.

This chain uses TRBV5-8 with TRBJ1-2; weak D call: TRBD1 (5 bases). The CDR3 contains 14 residues. From germline, CDR1 is SGHTS and CDR2 YDEGEE. V lost 0 bases, J lost 4 bases, and 10 bases lay in between. The CDR3 here is CASSLVWTTYGYTF. CDR3 coding DNA: TGTGCCAGCAGCTTGGTTTGGACAACCTATGGCTACACCTTC. The full variable domain, rest sourced from reference TRBV5-8 and TRBJ1-2, is EAGVTQSPTHLIKTRGQQATLRCSPISGHTSVYWYQQALGLGLQFLLWYDEGEERNRGNFPPRFSGRQFPNYSSELNVNALELEDSALYLCASSLVWTTYGYTFGSGTRLTVV.

The chain couples TRBV11-3 to TRBJ1-2; TRBD1 agrees at 11 bases. Germline V lookup: CDR1 SGHNT, CDR2 YENEEA. V was clipped by 5 bases and J by 4 bases; unmatched bases: 6. CDR3 length equals 15 residues. The CDR3 DNA is TGTGCCAGCAGCCTAAGGACAGGGGGCTTCTATGGCTACACCTTC. It yields the protein CASSLRTGGFYGYTF.

This sequence joins TRBV4-1 and TRBJ1-4; D is undetermined. Germline-derived CDR1 and CDR2 are MGHRA and YSYEKL. The CDR3 totals 14 residues. V lost 3 bases and J lost 8, with 13 bases in between. Here the CDR3 reads CASSQGRLREKLFF. CDR3 sequence (DNA): TGCGCCAGCAGCCAGGGCCGCCTGCGCGAAAAACTGTTTTTT.

The chain carries TRBV7-9 and TRBJ2-5; weak D call: TRBD2 (5 bases). CDR3 length: 15 residues. Germline V gene data show CDR1 as SEHNR and CDR2 as FQNEAQ (reference sequence). V was shortened by 2 bases and J by 0 bases, with 10 bases between the two germline ends. The chain's CDR3 is CASSLLGLNQETQYF. Written as DNA, the CDR3 is TGTGCCAGCAGCTTACTTGGACTTAACCAAGAGACCCAGTACTTC.

The chain uses TRBV11-2 and TRBJ2-7; 8 bases map to TRBD2. From germline, CDR1 is SGHAT and CDR2 FQNNGV. The V gene end was trimmed by 0 bases and the J gene end by 4 bases; junction bases not matched to a gene: 5. The CDR3 is 15 amino acids. CDR3 residues: CASSLDTSGPYEQYF. The CDR3 DNA reads as TGTGCCAGCAGCTTAGACACTAGCGGACCATACGAGCAGTACTTC.

A few counts support this clone. The chain joins TRBV6-1 to TRBJ2-7; 12 bases align to TRBD2. This CDR3 is built from 15 residues. Unmatched junction bases numbered 4, after V lost 3 bases and J lost 4 bases. Germline CDR1 reads MNHNS; CDR2 reads SASEGT. The CDR3 DNA reads as TGTGCCAGCAGTGACCTAGCGGGAGGGGAATACGAGCAGTACTTC. It is translated as CASSDLAGGEYEQYF.

In nucleotides, the CDR3 is TGTGCAGACTGCGGCGGACTAGCCTCCTACGAGCAGTACTTC. Its translation is CADCGGLASYEQYF. The chain couples TRBV5-3 to TRBJ2-7; 8 nucleotides agree with TRBD2. TRBV5-3 is filed as an ORF, its function uncertain. CDR3 length equals 14 residues.

The chain couples TRBV13 to TRBJ2-2, with D unclear. Per germline, CDR1 PRHDT and CDR2 FYEKMQ (reference sequence). Trimming stripped 4 bases from V and 3 bases from J, with 6 bases between. The CDR3 has 13 residues. The CDR3 sequence is CASSSKYTGELFF. The CDR3 nucleotides are TGTGCCAGCAGCTCAAAATACACCGGGGAGCTGTTTTTT.

The CDR3 reads CASRPTGDFFEAFF. CDR3 sequence (DNA): TGTGCCAGTAGGCCGACAGGGGACTTTTTTGAAGCTTTCTTT. The chain employs TRBV19 and TRBJ1-1, with TRBD1 matching 8 bases. The J segment lost 7 bases and the V segment lost 6 bases, leaving 10 bases of the junction unmatched. The CDR3 consists of 14 residues. From germline, CDR1 is LNHDA and CDR2 SQIVND (reference sequence).

A few counts support this clone. The V and J genes are TRBV20-1 and TRBJ1-1; 7 nucleotides align to TRBD1. Germline V lookup: CDR1 DFQATT, CDR2 SNEGSKA (reference sequence). Losses at the gene ends were 3 bases for V and 5 bases for J; bases not matched to a gene: 12. CDR3 length: 15 residues. The CDR3 here is CSASSVRGFGTEAFF. The CDR3 DNA reads as TGCAGTGCTAGTTCGGTCAGGGGGTTTGGTACTGAAGCTTTCTTT.

This chain uses TRBV6-6 with TRBJ2-7; maybe TRBD1 (6 bases). Germline CDR1 and CDR2: MNHNY and SVGAGI (reference sequence). V gave up 11 bases and J gave up 0 bases, with 17 bases separating them. The CDR3 extends over 14 amino acids. CDR3 protein: CAVRDTDSSYEQYF. The DNA for the CDR3 is TGTGCCGTGCGAGATACGGACAGCTCCTACGAGCAGTACTTC.

The chain carries TRBV7-6 and TRBJ1-1; 9 nucleotides line up with TRBD1. Trimming cost V 5 bases and J 4 bases; bases outside gene matches: 26. The germline gives CDR1 SGHVS, CDR2 FNYEAQ. The CDR3 is 21 amino acids. The CDR3 loop is CASSPRSPITGGETPGTEAFF. CDR3 coding DNA: TGTGCCAGCAGCCCACGCAGCCCCATCACAGGGGGCGAGACTCCGGGCACTGAAGCTTTCTTT.

The rearrangement links TRBV11-2 to TRBJ2-1; TRBD2 matches at 13 bases. The V segment lost 5 bases and the J segment 10 bases; nucleotides outside the gene matches: 8. This CDR3 is built from 15 residues. Germline lookup yields CDR1 SGHAT and CDR2 FQNNGV. The CDR3: CASSQDGLAGVEQFF. For the CDR3, the DNA is TGTGCCAGCAGCCAAGATGGACTAGCGGGAGTAGAGCAGTTCTTC.

The V and J genes are TRBV21-1 and TRBJ1-2. TRBV21-1 is shown as a pseudogene. This CDR3 spans 14 amino acids. CDR3 nucleotide sequence: TGTGCCAGCATAAGCCACGGGGGACTTTGGGGCTACACCTTC. It is translated as CASISHGGLWGYTF.

The rearrangement joins TRBV28 to TRBJ1-4; TRBD1 agrees at 7 bases. Germline CDR1 and CDR2: MDHEN and SYDVKM. CDR3 length: 12 amino acids. J gave up 8 bases and V 8 bases, and 5 bases lay outside the gene matches. For the CDR3, the DNA is TGTGCCAGCGGAAAGGACAGGGAAAAACTGTTTTTT. Residues: CASGKDREKLFF.

This chain uses TRBV7-2 with TRBJ2-7, with 7 positions matching TRBD1. The CDR3 loop spans 15 amino acids. V shed 3 bases, J shed 6 bases, and the junction held 11 bases outside the gene matches. Germline loops: CDR1 SGHTA, CDR2 FQGNSA. CDR3 amino acids: CASSFQQGTWGEQYF. The CDR3 DNA reads TGTGCCAGCAGCTTCCAACAGGGGACGTGGGGCGAGCAGTACTTC.